The T cell receptor (beta chain) described here comes from a study of T cells after posttransplantation cyclophosphamide. Overall study results and limits: Donor CD8+ memory clones often dominated recipient blood repertoires at later times.

CDR3 length: 15 amino acids. V lost 1 base to trimming and J lost 0 bases, with 9 bases between them. Germline V lookup: CDR1 SEHNR, CDR2 FQNEAQ (reference sequence). This clone was observed at least ten times. Antigen: not known. Generated by immunoSEQ multiplex PCR, the TCRdb table keeps only in-frame clones and is missing some. The sample presents some 40,000 clones, none singletons. The chain carries TRBV7-9 and TRBJ1-1; D gene unclear. This clonotype was obtained from a woman between 50 and 59 years old in good health and a related stem cell transplant donor. Input material: PBMCs. The CDR3 DNA is TGTGCCAGCAGCTTAGATCACAGCCTGAACACTGAAGCTTTCTTT. Amino acid sequence: CASSLDHSLNTEAFF.